These 22 T cell receptor beta chains were all obtained from the same sample, sequenced in a study of response to subunit inactivated influenza vaccine. TCRdb reprocessed the RT-PCR reads via MiXCR and lists one record per CDR3 protein. Of about 500,000 distinct CDR3 sequences listed, approximately 6.9% are singletons. The starting material was PBMCs from blood, obtained roughly 24 months after vaccination. These TCRs come from a man aged 50 to 75 who received an inactivated influenza vaccine.

This clonotype was seen ten or more times. The rearrangement links TRBV4-2 to TRBJ1-6; no clear D gene. Germline V gene sequence: CDR1 LGHNA, CDR2 YNFKEQ. Trimming took 4 bases from V and 6 from J, leaving 4 bases between them. This CDR3 region has 12 residues. The CDR3 nucleotides are TGTGCCAGCAGCCTCTCTAATTCACCCCTCCACTTT. This encodes CASSLSNSPLHF.

This chain joins TRBV10-3 and TRBJ2-3; TRBD2 agrees at 11 bases. This CDR3 is 13 amino acids long. Losses at the gene ends were 10 bases for V and 4 bases for J; bases not matched to a gene: 4. Per the germline V gene, CDR1 is ENHRY and CDR2 is SYGVKD. CDR3 sequence (DNA): TGTGCCACCGGGACTAGCGGACCAGATACGCAGTATTTT. Amino acid sequence: CATGTSGPDTQYF.

The rearrangement joins TRBV12-3 or TRBV12-4 to TRBJ2-1; the match to TRBD1 covers 9 bases. The CDR3 is made up of 16 amino acids. V lost 5 bases to trimming and J lost 2 bases; unmatched junction nucleotides: 7. The CDR3 DNA sequence: TGTGCCAGCAGTGTCCTGACAGGGGGGCCCTACAATGAGCAGTTCTTC. As protein: CASSVLTGGPYNEQFF.

This clonotype was recorded at least ten times. V gene TRBV6-5 combines with J gene TRBJ1-2; 12 bases map to TRBD1. The CDR3 is made up of 14 amino acids. Germline V gives CDR1 MNHEY, CDR2 SVGAGI. V lost 4 bases, J lost 6 bases, and 3 bases stayed unmatched. In DNA, the CDR3 is TGTGCCAGCAGTTCGGGACAGGGGGCGAATGGCTACACCTTC. Translation: CASSSGQGANGYTF.

The chain couples TRBV6-2 or TRBV6-3 to TRBJ1-2; 7 bases are a match to TRBD1. The V segment lost 8 bases and the J segment 4 bases; nucleotides outside the gene matches: 7. This CDR3 has 13 residues. The V gene's germline CDR1 is MNHEY and CDR2 SVGEGT. CDR3 sequence: CASARDSGYGYTF. CDR3 bases: TGTGCCAGCGCCCGGGACAGTGGCTATGGCTACACCTTC.

This clonotype has ten or more counts. The chain combines TRBV6-1 with TRBJ1-5; D is unresolved. Between the trimmed V and J ends, which lost 0 bases and 2 bases, there was a span of 17 bases. CDR3 length: 18 amino acids. Looked up from germline, CDR1 is MNHNS and CDR2 is SASEGT. CDR3: CASSEASRGSQGNQPQHF. Here the CDR3 DNA reads TGTGCCAGCAGTGAAGCGAGTCGAGGTTCGCAGGGCAATCAGCCCCAGCATTTT.

The V gene is TRBV5-1, the J gene TRBJ1-5; D remains ambiguous. CDR3 length: 17 residues. Germline V lookup: CDR1 SGHRS, CDR2 YFSETQ. The V end lost 0 bases, the J end lost 7 bases, and 20 bases lay between the germline ends. The CDR3, as DNA: TGCGCCAGCAGCTTGGATCGTAGGGAAACCCCAATACAGCCCCAGCATTTT. Its protein product is CASSLDRRETPIQPQHF.

This clonotype was observed at least ten times. This sequence joins TRBV6-5 and TRBJ1-1, with D unclear. CDR3 size: 15 residues. Germline CDR1 MNHEY, CDR2 SVGAGI. V dropped 0 bases and J dropped 6 bases, with 14 bases sitting between them. The chain's CDR3 is CASSYSNSRAAEAFF. As DNA, the CDR3 is TGTGCCAGCAGTTACTCGAATTCTCGGGCAGCTGAAGCTTTCTTT.

The CDR3 loop reads CSAKDGTSYNEQFF. The CDR3 DNA reads TGCAGTGCTAAGGACGGGACGTCCTACAATGAGCAGTTCTTC. The J gene is TRBJ2-1, the V gene TRBV20-1, with D possibly called TRBD1 or TRBD2 (5 bases each). The CDR3 runs 14 residues. Germline loops: CDR1 DFQATT, CDR2 SNEGSKA (reference sequence). Between the trimmed V and J ends, which lost 4 bases and 1 base, there was a span of 11 bases.

At least ten counts were recorded for this clonotype. This sequence joins TRBV5-6 and TRBJ2-1, with TRBD2 matching 8 bases. The CDR3 has 14 amino acids. Looked up from germline, CDR1 is SGHDT and CDR2 is YYEEEE. With V trimmed by 4 bases and J by 9 bases, 9 bases remained unmatched. The CDR3: CASSPTGLALEQFF. The CDR3, as DNA: TGTGCCAGCAGCCCCACCGGACTAGCACTTGAGCAGTTCTTC.

There are a few counts of this clonotype. The J gene is TRBJ2-5, the V gene TRBV27, with a tentative D call TRBD1 (5 bases). Germline loops: CDR1 MNHEY, CDR2 SMNVEV (reference sequence). The V end was cut by 6 bases, the J end by 1 base, with 9 bases between. There are 13 residues in the CDR3. The CDR3 region is CASSTQGQETQYF. The CDR3 DNA is TGTGCCAGCAGCACCCAGGGCCAAGAGACCCAGTACTTC.

This clonotype has ten or more counts. The V gene is TRBV13, the J gene TRBJ2-3; 7 nucleotides match TRBD2. Germline CDR1 is PRHDT and CDR2 is FYEKMQ (reference sequence). Trimming at V came to 5 bases and at J to 6 bases, leaving 8 bases not matched to a gene. CDR3 length: 14 residues. CDR3 coding DNA: TGTGCCAGCAGCACCAATAGGGGAGGGGATACGCAGTATTTT. It specifies CASSTNRGGDTQYF.

The table lists this clonotype with a few counts. This chain joins TRBV7-9 and TRBJ2-7, with TRBD1 matching over 7 bases. From germline, CDR1 is SEHNR and CDR2 FQNEAQ (reference sequence). J lost 2 bases, V lost 8 bases, and 12 bases had no gene match. The CDR3 runs to 15 residues. CDR3 protein: CASVGPGTETYEQYF. The CDR3 bases are TGTGCCAGCGTTGGGCCCGGGACAGAGACCTACGAGCAGTACTTC.

This clonotype was counted between two and nine times. V and J are TRBV6-2 or TRBV6-3 and TRBJ2-7; D perhaps matches TRBD2 (5 bases). Germline CDR1 is MNHEY and CDR2 is SVGEGT. This CDR3 is built from 15 residues. The ends were cut back, 6 bases at V and 2 bases at J, with 17 bases in the middle. As DNA, the CDR3 is TGTGCCAGCAGCCCCCTAGGAGGCCCGACCTACGAGCAGTACTTC. Its translation: CASSPLGGPTYEQYF.

The V and J genes are TRBV5-5 and TRBJ2-5; possible D gene TRBD1, 5 bases. CDR3 length: 14 residues. Trimming took off 1 base at V and 3 bases at J, with 10 bases between the two ends. The germline V gene encodes CDR1 SGHKS and CDR2 YYEKEE (reference sequence). CDR3 sequence: CASSLFVTEETQYF. CDR3 coding DNA: TGTGCCAGCAGCTTGTTTGTGACAGAAGAGACCCAGTACTTC.

In regard to this clonotype: The junction differs from germline at one of its ends, possibly a read error. The chain is built from TRBV7-9 and TRBJ2-7; D possibly corresponds to TRBD1 (5 bases). In germline, CDR1 is SEHNR, CDR2 FQNEAQ (reference sequence). This CDR3 has 13 amino acids. The chain's CDR3 is CASSSDIAYEQYF. CDR3 DNA: TGTGCTAGCAGCTCGGACATCGCCTACGAGCAGTACTTC.

V is TRBV20-1 and J is TRBJ1-2, with D unclear. V was pared by 0 bases and J by 7 bases, with 12 bases between. The germline V gene has CDR1 DFQATT and CDR2 SNEGSKA (reference sequence). The CDR3 is 13 residues long. The CDR3 DNA is TGCAGTGCTAGAGATGGCGTGGGTTTTGGCTACACCTTC. Its protein product is CSARDGVGFGYTF.

This clonotype showed up many times. The chain is built from TRBV20-1 and TRBJ2-7; 10 nucleotides agree with TRBD2. The germline CDR1 and CDR2 sequences are DFQATT and SNEGSKA (reference sequence). The CDR3 loop spans 15 amino acids. Trimming cost V 4 bases and J 3 bases; bases outside gene matches: 9. CDR3: CSATPLAGADYEQYF. DNA of the CDR3: TGCAGTGCTACCCCCCTAGCGGGAGCCGACTACGAGCAGTACTTC.

V and J are TRBV6-1 and TRBJ2-1; D is tentatively TRBD1 or TRBD2 (6 bases each). The CDR3 runs 16 residues. CDR1 and CDR2 from the germline V gene are MNHNS and SASEGT. Trimming took off 5 bases at V and 3 bases at J, with 17 bases between the two ends. The CDR3 spells CASSTLRRGGYNEQFF. CDR3 nucleotide sequence: TGTGCCAGCAGTACCTTGCGCAGGGGAGGCTACAATGAGCAGTTCTTC.

This clonotype occurred many times. The chain links TRBV12-3 or TRBV12-4 to TRBJ2-1; D is unresolved. Trimming pared 1 base from V and 0 bases from J, leaving 7 bases between. There are 15 residues in the CDR3. CDR3 nucleotides: TGTGCCAGCAGTTTAGTGCGACCCTCCTACAATGAGCAGTTCTTC. Amino acids: CASSLVRPSYNEQFF.

This clonotype was seen a few times. V and J are TRBV5-5 and TRBJ1-1; tentative D call: TRBD1 (5 bases). The V gene's germline CDR1 is SGHKS and CDR2 YYEKEE (reference sequence). The CDR3 sequence is 16 residues long. Between the trimmed V and J ends, which lost 4 bases and 0 bases, there was a span of 16 bases. In DNA form, the CDR3 reads TGTGCCAGCAGCCCCTTTGACAGTGAAATGAACACTGAAGCTTTCTTT. Translated, it gives CASSPFDSEMNTEAFF. The full variable domain, rest sourced from reference TRBV5-5 and TRBJ1-1, is DAGVTQSPTHLIKTRGQQVTLRCSPISGHKSVSWYQQVLGQGPQFIFQYYEKEERGRGNFPDRFSARQFPNYSSELNVNALLLGDSALYLCASSPFDSEMNTEAFFGQGTRLTVV.

V usage is TRBV12-3 or TRBV12-4 and J usage is TRBJ1-2; 8 bases align to TRBD1. The CDR3 extends over 13 amino acids. V shed 4 bases and J 7 bases; nucleotides not matched to a gene: 5. CDR3 protein: CASSSGGGFGYTF. As DNA, the CDR3 is TGTGCCAGCAGTTCAGGGGGCGGTTTTGGCTACACCTTC.